A selection of T cell receptor beta chains follows, all from one sample in a study of T cell responses to AZD1222 COVID-19 vaccine. Using immunoSEQ multiplex PCR, the repertoire was profiled, and TCRdb retains in-frame clones only, with some absent. The sample records over 120,000 clones, 88% being singletons. This material consisted of peripheral blood, taken 28 days after the second dose of the MenACWY control vaccine. These receptors were obtained from an adult who received the MenACWY meningococcal vaccine as a control. CDR3s leave out the opening cysteine and the closing phenylalanine or tryptophan. The order of the fields is V gene, CDR3 protein.

v_gene: TRBV7-2; CDR3aa: ASSHDSGSNYGYT
v_gene: TRBV6-5; CDR3aa: ASISSLAVADTQY
v_gene: TRBV7-9; CDR3aa: ASSLDLLSTDTQY
v_gene: TRBV11-2; CDR3aa: ASSLRGQGWANNEQF
v_gene: TRBV3-1/TRBV3-2; CDR3aa: ASSPYGRDYGYT
v_gene: TRBV2; CDR3aa: ASSGVRAWVIRGPQH
v_gene: TRBV7-2; CDR3aa: ASSPGRQGKNEAF
v_gene: TRBV10-3; CDR3aa: AISDLSRGSGNTIY
v_gene: TRBV4-1; CDR3aa: ASSLGQPNTEAF
v_gene: TRBV5-4; CDR3aa: ASSLGGVGNTIY
v_gene: TRBV29-1; CDR3aa: SVSRYILNEQF
v_gene: TRBV19; CDR3aa: ASSATSGRVTDTQY
v_gene: TRBV18; CDR3aa: ASSDREPLEAF
v_gene: TRBV29-1; CDR3aa: SALPGTSGSKF
v_gene: TRBV7-2; CDR3aa: ASSTAATSSYNEQF
v_gene: TRBV20-1; CDR3aa: SASPRGSNQPQH
v_gene: TRBV5-1; CDR3aa: ASSLTSSSYEQY
v_gene: TRBV18; CDR3aa: ASSRGQISNQPQH
v_gene: TRBV2; CDR3aa: ASSIRVDGYT
v_gene: TRBV6-1; CDR3aa: ASSEGSVPYGNTIY
v_gene: TRBV18; CDR3aa: ASSPPATRETQY
v_gene: TRBV6-5; CDR3aa: ASSHGAYEQY
v_gene: TRBV28; CDR3aa: ASSSNPGQGHGYT
v_gene: TRBV7-3; CDR3aa: ASSQTGDYGYT
v_gene: TRBV27; CDR3aa: ASSARSDVSNQPQH
v_gene: TRBV11-3; CDR3aa: ASSEDRGIYEQY
v_gene: TRBV6-2/TRBV6-3; CDR3aa: ASSRSSGGYYEQF
v_gene: TRBV19; CDR3aa: ASSIDGHYRGSTTEAF
v_gene: TRBV2; CDR3aa: ASQGEINEKLF
v_gene: TRBV7-3; CDR3aa: ASSPTGGTEAF
v_gene: TRBV5-6; CDR3aa: ASNIQGGQPQH
v_gene: TRBV24-1; CDR3aa: ATRAVGSTGELF
v_gene: TRBV5-1; CDR3aa: ASSSVWAHEQY
v_gene: TRBV9; CDR3aa: ASSPHTTEFNTEAF
v_gene: TRBV7-2; CDR3aa: ASSLEFAGGLNTQY
v_gene: TRBV6-6; CDR3aa: ASKTADSNQPQH
v_gene: TRBV3-1/TRBV3-2; CDR3aa: ASSLSLANYGYT
v_gene: TRBV15; CDR3aa: ATGRELYNEQF
v_gene: TRBV7-2; CDR3aa: ASSSRMTGAPN
v_gene: TRBV4-3; CDR3aa: ASSSRLERHNEQF
v_gene: TRBV9; CDR3aa: ASSLRGTSGGGEQF
v_gene: TRBV6-5; CDR3aa: ASRTDGGPQH
v_gene: TRBV5-1; CDR3aa: ASSLGTGLFEKLF
v_gene: TRBV11-2; CDR3aa: ASSPLTSGYEQY
v_gene: TRBV27; CDR3aa: ASSSGVSGNTIY
v_gene: TRBV6-5; CDR3aa: ASSRTGDHEQY
v_gene: TRBV19; CDR3aa: ASSLGAGIYEQY
v_gene: TRBV3-1/TRBV3-2; CDR3aa: ASSQDRVREEWADTQY
v_gene: TRBV6-6; CDR3aa: ASSPQNTEAF
v_gene: TRBV5-6; CDR3aa: ASSSSRTAINQPQH
v_gene: TRBV12-3/TRBV12-4; CDR3aa: ASSPSGTQY
v_gene: TRBV6-5; CDR3aa: ASYRAPSYNEQF
v_gene: TRBV4-3; CDR3aa: ASSQGGAGANVLT